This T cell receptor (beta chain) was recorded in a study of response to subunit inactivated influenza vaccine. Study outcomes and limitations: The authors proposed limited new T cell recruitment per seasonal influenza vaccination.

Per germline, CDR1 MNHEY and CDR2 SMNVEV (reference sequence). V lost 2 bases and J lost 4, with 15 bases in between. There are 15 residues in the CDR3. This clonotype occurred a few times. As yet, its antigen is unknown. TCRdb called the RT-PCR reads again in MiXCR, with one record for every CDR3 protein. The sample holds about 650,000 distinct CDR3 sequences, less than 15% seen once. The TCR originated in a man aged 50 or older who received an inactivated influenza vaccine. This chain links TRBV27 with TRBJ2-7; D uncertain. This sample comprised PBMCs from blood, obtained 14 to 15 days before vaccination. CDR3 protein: CASSLSWNSKYEQYF. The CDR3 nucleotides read TGTGCCAGCAGTTTAAGTTGGAACAGCAAATACGAGCAGTACTTC.